This TCR beta chain was retrieved from a study of T-cell reconstitution after alpha-beta-depleted transplantation in children. The library targeted TCRbeta and was prepared with unique molecular identifiers. TCRdb itself ran the PCR reads through MiXCR, one entry per CDR3 protein. The sample records a few hundred thousand distinct CDR3 sequences, 25% to 30% being singletons. Germline V lookup: CDR1 MGHRA, CDR2 YSYEKL. CDR3 length equals 15 residues. J gave up 4 bases and V 2 bases, and 2 bases lay outside the gene matches. This clonotype was counted many times. The sequence was collected from a boy younger than two with Wiskott-Aldrich syndrome, due to receive a stem cell transplant. The chain links TRBV4-1 to TRBJ2-1; 10 nucleotides agree with TRBD2. The sample consisted of PBMCs, taken before TCRalphabeta/CD19-depleted stem cell transplant. CDR3 in DNA: TGCGCCAGCAGCCAACTAGCGGGAGAATACAATGAGCAGTTCTTC. It specifies CASSQLAGEYNEQFF.